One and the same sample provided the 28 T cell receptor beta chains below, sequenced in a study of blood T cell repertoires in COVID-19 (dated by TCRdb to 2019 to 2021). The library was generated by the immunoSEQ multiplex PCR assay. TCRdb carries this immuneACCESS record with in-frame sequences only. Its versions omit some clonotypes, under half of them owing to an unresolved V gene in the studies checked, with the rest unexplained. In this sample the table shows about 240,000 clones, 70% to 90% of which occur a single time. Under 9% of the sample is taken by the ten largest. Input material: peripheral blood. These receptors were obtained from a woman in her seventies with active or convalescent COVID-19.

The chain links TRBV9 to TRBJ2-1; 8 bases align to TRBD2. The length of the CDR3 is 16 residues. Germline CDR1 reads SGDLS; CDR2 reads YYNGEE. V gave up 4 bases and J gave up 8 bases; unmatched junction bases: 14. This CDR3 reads CASSPQLSGGSDEQFF. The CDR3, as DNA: TGTGCCAGCAGCCCGCAATTAAGCGGGGGAAGTGATGAGCAGTTCTTC.

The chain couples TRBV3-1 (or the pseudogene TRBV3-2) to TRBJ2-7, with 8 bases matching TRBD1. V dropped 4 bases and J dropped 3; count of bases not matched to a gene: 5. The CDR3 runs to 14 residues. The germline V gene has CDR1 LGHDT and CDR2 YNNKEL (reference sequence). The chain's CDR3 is CASSLGQGGYEQYF. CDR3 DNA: TGTGCCAGCAGCCTTGGACAGGGTGGCTACGAGCAGTACTTC.

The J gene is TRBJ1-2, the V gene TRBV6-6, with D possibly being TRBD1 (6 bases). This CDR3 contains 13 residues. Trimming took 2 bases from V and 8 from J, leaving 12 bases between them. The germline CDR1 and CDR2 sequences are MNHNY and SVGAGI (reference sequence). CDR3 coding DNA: TGTGCCAGCAGTTACCTCTCGGGACACGGCTACACCTTC. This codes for CASSYLSGHGYTF.

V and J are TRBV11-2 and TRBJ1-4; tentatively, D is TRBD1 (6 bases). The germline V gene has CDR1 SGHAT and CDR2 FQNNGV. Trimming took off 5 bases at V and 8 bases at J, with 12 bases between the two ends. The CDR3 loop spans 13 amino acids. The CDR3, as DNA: TGTGCCAGCAGCCCAGGGGTTGGAGAAAAACTGTTTTTT. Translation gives CASSPGVGEKLFF.

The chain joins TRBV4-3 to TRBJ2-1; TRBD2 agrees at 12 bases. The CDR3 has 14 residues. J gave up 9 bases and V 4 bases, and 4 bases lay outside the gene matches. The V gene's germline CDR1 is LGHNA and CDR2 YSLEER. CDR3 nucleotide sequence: TGCGCCAGCAGCCCTAGCGGGGGGGCAAGTGAGCAGTTCTTC. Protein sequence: CASSPSGGASEQFF.

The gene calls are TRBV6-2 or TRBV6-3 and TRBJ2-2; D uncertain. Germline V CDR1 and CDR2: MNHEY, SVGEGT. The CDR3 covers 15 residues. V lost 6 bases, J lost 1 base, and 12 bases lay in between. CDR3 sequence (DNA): TGTGCCAGCAGCCTTCCTACCCTGAACACCGGGGAGCTGTTTTTT. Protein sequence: CASSLPTLNTGELFF.

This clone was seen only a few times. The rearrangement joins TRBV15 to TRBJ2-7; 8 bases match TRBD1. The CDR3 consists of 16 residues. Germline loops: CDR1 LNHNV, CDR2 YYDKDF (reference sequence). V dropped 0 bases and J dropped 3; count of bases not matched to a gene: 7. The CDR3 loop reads CATSRESGQGVYEQYF. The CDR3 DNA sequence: TGTGCCACCAGCAGAGAGAGCGGACAGGGCGTCTACGAGCAGTACTTC.

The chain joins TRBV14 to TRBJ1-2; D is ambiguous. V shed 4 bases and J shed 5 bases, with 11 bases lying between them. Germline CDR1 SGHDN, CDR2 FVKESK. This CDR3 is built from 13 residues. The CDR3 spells CASSLEGGYGYTF. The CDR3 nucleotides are TGTGCCAGCAGCCTGGAGGGCGGGTATGGCTACACCTTC. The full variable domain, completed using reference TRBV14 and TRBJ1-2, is EAGVTQFPSHSVIEKGQTVTLRCDPISGHDNLYWYRRVMGKEIKFLLHFVKESKQDESGMPNNRFLAERTGGTYSTLKVQPAELEDSGVYFCASSLEGGYGYTFGSGTRLTVV.

CDR3 region: CASSQRQGILYGYTF. The CDR3 DNA is TGTGCCAGCAGCCAAAGACAGGGAATCCTGTATGGCTACACCTTC. The V call is TRBV3-1 (or the pseudogene TRBV3-2), the J call TRBJ1-2, with 7 bases aligning to TRBD1. J gave up 5 bases and V 2 bases, and 8 bases lay outside the gene matches. From germline, CDR1 is LGHDT and CDR2 YNNKEL (reference sequence). The CDR3 loop spans 15 amino acids.

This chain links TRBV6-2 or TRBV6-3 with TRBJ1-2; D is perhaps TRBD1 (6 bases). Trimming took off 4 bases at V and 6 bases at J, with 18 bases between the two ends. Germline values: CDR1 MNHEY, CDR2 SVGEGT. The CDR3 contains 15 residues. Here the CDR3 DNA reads TGTGCCAGCAGTTTCACCGGGACACTGGCCCATGGCTACACCTTC. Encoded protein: CASSFTGTLAHGYTF.

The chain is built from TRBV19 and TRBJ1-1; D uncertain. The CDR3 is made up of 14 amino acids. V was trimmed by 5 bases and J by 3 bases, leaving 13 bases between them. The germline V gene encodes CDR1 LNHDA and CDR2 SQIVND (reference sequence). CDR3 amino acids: CASSVTGLDTEAFF. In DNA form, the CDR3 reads TGTGCCAGTAGTGTAACGGGTTTGGACACTGAAGCTTTCTTT.

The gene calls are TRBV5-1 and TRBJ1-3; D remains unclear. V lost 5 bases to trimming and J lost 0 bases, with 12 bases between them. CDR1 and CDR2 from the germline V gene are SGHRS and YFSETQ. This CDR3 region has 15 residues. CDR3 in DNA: TGCGCCAGCAGTTACAGTCAGAGCTCTGGAAACACCATATATTTT. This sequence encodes CASSYSQSSGNTIYF.

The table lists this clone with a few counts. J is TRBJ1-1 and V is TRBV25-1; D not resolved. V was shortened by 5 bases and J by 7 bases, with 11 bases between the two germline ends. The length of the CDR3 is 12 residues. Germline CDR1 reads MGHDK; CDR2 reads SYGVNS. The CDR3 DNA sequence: TGTGCCAGCAGTTCTTTAGGGAGTGAAGCTTTCTTT. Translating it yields CASSSLGSEAFF.

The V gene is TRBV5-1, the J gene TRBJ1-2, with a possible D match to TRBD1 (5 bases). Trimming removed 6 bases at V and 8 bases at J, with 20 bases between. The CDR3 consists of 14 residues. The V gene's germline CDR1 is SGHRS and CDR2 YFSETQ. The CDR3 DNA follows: TGCGCCAGCAATGCTGCTAGTGGAGGGGTCGGCTACACCTTC. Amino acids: CASNAASGGVGYTF.

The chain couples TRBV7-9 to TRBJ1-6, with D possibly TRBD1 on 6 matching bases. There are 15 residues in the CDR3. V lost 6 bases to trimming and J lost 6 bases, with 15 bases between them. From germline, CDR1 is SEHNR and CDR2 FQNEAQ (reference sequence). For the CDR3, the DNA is TGTGCCAGCAGTCCCAAGGGGGGGGCTAATTCACCCCTCCACTTT. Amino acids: CASSPKGGANSPLHF.

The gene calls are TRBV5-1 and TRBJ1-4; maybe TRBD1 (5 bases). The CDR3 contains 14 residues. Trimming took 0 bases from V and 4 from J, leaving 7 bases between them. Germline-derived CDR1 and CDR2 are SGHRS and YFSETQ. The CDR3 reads CASSLGQNNEKLFF. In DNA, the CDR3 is TGCGCCAGCAGCTTGGGACAGAATAATGAAAAACTGTTTTTT. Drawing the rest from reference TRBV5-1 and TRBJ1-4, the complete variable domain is KAGVTQTPRYLIKTRGQQVTLSCSPISGHRSVSWYQQTPGQGLQFLFEYFSETQRNKGNFPGRFSGRQFSNSRSEMNVSTLELGDSALYLCASSLGQNNEKLFFGSGTQLSVL.

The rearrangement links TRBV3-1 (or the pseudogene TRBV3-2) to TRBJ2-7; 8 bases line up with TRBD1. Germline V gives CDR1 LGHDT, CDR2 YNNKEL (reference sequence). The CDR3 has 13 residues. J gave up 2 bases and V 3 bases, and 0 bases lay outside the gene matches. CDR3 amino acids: CASSQDRAYEQYF. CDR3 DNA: TGTGCCAGCAGCCAGGACAGGGCCTACGAGCAGTACTTC.

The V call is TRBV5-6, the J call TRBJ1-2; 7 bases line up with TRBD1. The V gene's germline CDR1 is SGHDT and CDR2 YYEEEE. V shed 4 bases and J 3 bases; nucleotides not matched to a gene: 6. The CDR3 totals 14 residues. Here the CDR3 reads CASSATGTDYGYTF. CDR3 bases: TGTGCCAGCAGCGCAACAGGGACAGACTATGGCTACACCTTC.

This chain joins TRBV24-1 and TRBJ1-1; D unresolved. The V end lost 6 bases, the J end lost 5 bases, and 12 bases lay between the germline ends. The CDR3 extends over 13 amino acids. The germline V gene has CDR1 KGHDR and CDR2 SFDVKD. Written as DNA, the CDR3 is TGTGCCACCAGTAGGAAGTCGGGGACTGAAGCTTTCTTT. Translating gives CATSRKSGTEAFF.

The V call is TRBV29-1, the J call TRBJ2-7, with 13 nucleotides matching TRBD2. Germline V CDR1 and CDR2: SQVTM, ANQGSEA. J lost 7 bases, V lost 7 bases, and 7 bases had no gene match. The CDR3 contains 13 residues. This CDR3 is CSALGLAGEEQYF. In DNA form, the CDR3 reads TGCAGCGCCCTTGGACTAGCGGGGGAAGAGCAGTACTTC.

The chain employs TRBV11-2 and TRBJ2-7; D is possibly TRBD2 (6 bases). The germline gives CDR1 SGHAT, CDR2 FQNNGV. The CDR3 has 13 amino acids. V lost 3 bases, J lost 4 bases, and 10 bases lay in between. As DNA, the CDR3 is TGTGCCAGCAGCTTGATGAGCGGGTACGAGCAGTACTTC. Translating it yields CASSLMSGYEQYF.

CDR3: CASWGGQGEPQHF. CDR3 DNA: TGTGCCTCGTGGGGGGGGCAGGGTGAGCCCCAGCATTTT. This chain uses TRBV10-3 with TRBJ1-5; TRBD1 is a possible D gene (6 bases). V gave up 11 bases and J gave up 8 bases, with 19 bases separating them. The CDR3 extends over 13 amino acids. CDR1 is ENHRY and CDR2 is SYGVKD in the germline V gene.

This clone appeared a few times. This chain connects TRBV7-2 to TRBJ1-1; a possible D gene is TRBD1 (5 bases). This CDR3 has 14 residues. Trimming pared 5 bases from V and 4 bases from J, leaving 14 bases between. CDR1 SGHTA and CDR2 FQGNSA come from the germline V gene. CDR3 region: CASSPTAVGTEAFF. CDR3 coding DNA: TGTGCCAGCAGCCCGACAGCTGTCGGCACTGAAGCTTTCTTT.

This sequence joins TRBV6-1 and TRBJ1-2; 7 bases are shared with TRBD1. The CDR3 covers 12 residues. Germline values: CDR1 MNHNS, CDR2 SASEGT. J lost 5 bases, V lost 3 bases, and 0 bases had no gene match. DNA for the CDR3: TGTGCCAGCAGTGAGGGACAGTATGGCTACACCTTC. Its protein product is CASSEGQYGYTF.

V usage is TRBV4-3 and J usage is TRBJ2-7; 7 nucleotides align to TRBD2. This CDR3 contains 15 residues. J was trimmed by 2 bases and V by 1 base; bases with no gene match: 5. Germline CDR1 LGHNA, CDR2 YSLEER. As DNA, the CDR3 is TGCGCCAGCAGCCAAGGGGAGGGGAAAACCTACGAGCAGTACTTC. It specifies CASSQGEGKTYEQYF.

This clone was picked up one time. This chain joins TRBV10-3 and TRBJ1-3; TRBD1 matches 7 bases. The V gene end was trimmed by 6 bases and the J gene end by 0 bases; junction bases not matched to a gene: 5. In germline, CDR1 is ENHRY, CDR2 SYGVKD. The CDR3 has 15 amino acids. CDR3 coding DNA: TGTGCCATCAGGGGGGGACAGAACTCTGGAAACACCATATATTTT. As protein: CAIRGGQNSGNTIYF.

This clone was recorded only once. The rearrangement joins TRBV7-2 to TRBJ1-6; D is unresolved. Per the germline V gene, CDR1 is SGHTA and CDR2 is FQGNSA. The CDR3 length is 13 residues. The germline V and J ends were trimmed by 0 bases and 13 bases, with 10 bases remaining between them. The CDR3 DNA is TGTGCCAGCAGCTTAGCCCCACAGTCCCCCCTCCACTTT. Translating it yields CASSLAPQSPLHF. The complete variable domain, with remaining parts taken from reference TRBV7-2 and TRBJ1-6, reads GAGVSQSPSNKVTEKGKDVELRCDPISGHTALYWYRQSLGQGLEFLIYFQGNSAPDKSGLPSDRFSAERTGGSVSTLTIQRTQQEDSAVYLCASSLAPQSPLHFGNGTRLTVT.

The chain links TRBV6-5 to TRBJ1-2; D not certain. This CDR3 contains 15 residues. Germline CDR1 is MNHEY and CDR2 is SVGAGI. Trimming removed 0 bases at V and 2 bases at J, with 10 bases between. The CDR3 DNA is TGTGCCAGCAGTTACTCCCCGACACCAAACTATGGCTACACCTTC. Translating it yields CASSYSPTPNYGYTF.